Listed below are T cell receptor beta chains from one sample, sequenced in a study of T-cell reconstitution after alpha-beta-depleted transplantation in children. From the PCR reads, TCRdb called clonotypes with MiXCR, one entry per CDR3 protein. The repertoire holds around 70,000 distinct CDR3 sequences, approximately 11% seen once, with about 12% in the top ten. The input for sequencing was PBMCs, taken before TCRalphabeta/CD19-depleted stem cell transplant. The origin of the receptors is a boy between 10 and 17 years old with acute myeloid leukemia, due to receive a stem cell transplant. Each CDR3 is given with its conserved first and last residue. Fields, in order: J gene, D gene, clone size, V gene, CDR3 DNA, CDR3 protein. D genes are given only for firm matches. Clone size, where shown, is once, few, many, or a class for clones that have expanded.

TRBJ1-1 . many TRBV5-6 TGTGCCAGCAGCTTGGGAAGGAAAGCTTTCTTT CASSLGRKAFF
TRBJ2-7 TRBD1 few TRBV6-5 TGTGCCAGCAGTTACCCCGGACAGGGTCGGGACGAGCAGTACTTC CASSYPGQGRDEQYF
TRBJ2-7 TRBD2 . TRBV5-1 TGCGCCAGCAGCTCGGGGCGACTAGCGGGAGGGGAGCAGTACTTC CASSSGRLAGGEQYF
TRBJ2-7 TRBD1 few TRBV29-1 TGCAGCGTCCGAGGGACAGGGGGCATCTACGAGCAGTACTTC CSVRGTGGIYEQYF
TRBJ2-7 TRBD2 many TRBV29-1 TGCAGCGTCGTGGGAGGGGATAGCGGGTCCCTCTTGGAGCAGTACTTC CSVVGGDSGSLLEQYF
TRBJ2-3 TRBD2 many TRBV28 TGTGCCAGCAGTTTATTAGTCTCCGGGGGGGCAGATACGCAGTATTTT CASSLLVSGGADTQYF
TRBJ2-1 TRBD1 many TRBV4-1 TGCGCCAGCAGCCAAGCGCCGGGACAGGCCTTCTATGAGCAGTTCTTC CASSQAPGQAFYEQFF
TRBJ2-1 . . TRBV21-1 TGTGCCAGCAGCATGACCCAATACAATGAGCAGTTCTTC CASSMTQYNEQFF
TRBJ2-5 . many TRBV29-1 TGCAGCGTTGAATCCGCTACCCAAGAGACCCAGTACTTC CSVESATQETQYF
TRBJ2-3 TRBD2 . TRBV14 TGTGCCAGCAGCCGAGACCCCGGGACTAGCGGGACCATCACAGATACGCAGTATTTT CASSRDPGTSGTITDTQYF
TRBJ2-4 TRBD1 . TRBV18 TGTGCCAGCTCATTCGGACAGGGAACAGCCAAAAACATTCAGTACTTC CASSFGQGTAKNIQYF
TRBJ2-1 . many TRBV11-2 TGTGCCAGCAGCTCGGACATATACAATGAGCAGTTCTTC CASSSDIYNEQFF
TRBJ1-6 . many TRBV5-6 TGTGCCAGCAGCGCGGGAGCCATAATTAATTCACCCCTCCACTTT CASSAGAIINSPLHF
TRBJ2-5 . many TRBV28 TGTGCCAGCAGTTGGGCCGGCCCGTTCCAGTTACAAGAGACCCAGTACTTC CASSWAGPFQLQETQYF
TRBJ1-2 TRBD1 many TRBV6-6 TGTGCCAGCAGTTTGGGACAGGGGGCGAGGGGCTACACCTTC CASSLGQGARGYTF
TRBJ2-1 . many TRBV20-1 TGCAGTGCTAGCACCCTAGCCGGATACTCCTACAATGAGCAGTTCTTC CSASTLAGYSYNEQFF
TRBJ2-2 . once TRBV29-1 TGCAGCGTTGTATTGGGGAACGGGGAGCTGTTTTTT CSVVLGNGELFF
TRBJ2-3 TRBD2 . TRBV19 TGTGCCAGTACCCAGATTAGCGGGATCCGCACAGATACGCAGTATTTT CASTQISGIRTDTQYF
TRBJ2-1 . many TRBV5-1 TGCGCCAGCAGCTTACAGGGTACTAACAATGAGCAGTTCTTC CASSLQGTNNEQFF
TRBJ2-7 TRBD1 many TRBV4-3 TGCGCCAGCAGCCAACAGGGGGCAACCTCCTACGAGCAGTACTTC CASSQQGATSYEQYF
TRBJ2-3 TRBD2 . TRBV11-1 TGTGCCAGCAGCTCAGGGACTAGCGGTTTTTCGGATACGCAGTATTTT CASSSGTSGFSDTQYF
TRBJ2-1 . many TRBV15 TGTGCCACCAGCGCTGGGACCCCCGGCTACAATGAGCAGTTCTTC CATSAGTPGYNEQFF
TRBJ2-1 . many TRBV21-1 TGTGCCAGCAGCAAAGCGCAGGGCGGGGGGGCGAACAATGAGCAGTTCTTC CASSKAQGGGANNEQFF
TRBJ2-1 TRBD2 . TRBV27 TGTGCCAGCAGTCCAGACCGACTGACGAGCGGGGGGAGAGACTTC CASSPDRLTSGGRDF
TRBJ2-2 . . TRBV18 TGTGCCAGCAGGAGCGGGCGGAACACCGGGGAGCTGTTTTTT CASRSGRNTGELFF
TRBJ1-6 . few TRBV4-2 TGTGCCAGCAGCCAAGAGCTGGGGGCAGGTTCACCCCTCCACTTT CASSQELGAGSPLHF
TRBJ1-1 . many TRBV5-1 TGCGCCAGCAGCTTGGCCCGGGCCGCGGCTGAAGCTTTCTTT CASSLARAAAEAFF
TRBJ1-2 . many TRBV12-3/TRBV12-4 TGTGCCAGCAGTCCCCTACGGGGCTATGGCTACACCTTC CASSPLRGYGYTF
TRBJ2-5 . . TRBV5-6 TGTGCCAGCAGCTCGGGACCTTATGGAGAGAGCCAGTACTTC CASSSGPYGESQYF
TRBJ2-1 . many TRBV20-1 TGCAGTGGAACCTTTGCGACCTCCTACAATGAGCAGTTCTTC CSGTFATSYNEQFF
TRBJ1-4 TRBD1 many TRBV20-1 TGCAGTGCTCGGGACAGCTCTAATGAAAAACTGTTTTTT CSARDSSNEKLFF
TRBJ1-4 . many TRBV20-1 TGCAGGGGCCGGTTTCTGGCCAATGAAAAACTGTTTTTT CRGRFLANEKLFF
TRBJ1-1 TRBD1 many TRBV10-3 TGTGCCATCAGTGCCTCGGGGACAGGGGTCTCTGAAGCTTTCTTT CAISASGTGVSEAFF
TRBJ1-6 . . TRBV12-3/TRBV12-4 TGTGCCAGCAGTTTTACAGGAGTCTCTTCACCCCTCCACTTT CASSFTGVSSPLHF
TRBJ2-5 TRBD2 many TRBV28 TGTGCCAGCAGTCTTAGCGGGGGCAAGGAGACCCAGTACTTC CASSLSGGKETQYF
TRBJ1-5 TRBD1 many TRBV5-1 TGCGCCAGCAGACTGACAGGGGGCTCGGGCAATCAGCCCCAGCATTTT CASRLTGGSGNQPQHF
TRBJ2-1 . many TRBV20-1 TGCAGTGCTAGAGCGGCCGCGAGGGCCTCCTACAATGAGCAGTTCTTC CSARAAARASYNEQFF
TRBJ1-2 . many TRBV7-9 TGTGCCAGCAGCCCGACGGGAGCTGATGGCTACACCTTC CASSPTGADGYTF
TRBJ1-2 . few TRBV7-2 TGTGCCAGCAGCTTCGGGATTAACTATGGCTACACCTTC CASSFGINYGYTF
TRBJ2-5 . . TRBV15 TGTGCCACCAGCAGAGCCAGCGTCCAAGAGACCCAGTACTTC CATSRASVQETQYF
TRBJ2-3 . many TRBV18 TGTGCCAGCTCACCGCGGGGAGATACGCAGTATTTT CASSPRGDTQYF
TRBJ2-3 . few TRBV12-2 TGTGCAAGTCGCCAGTCTAGGCCCGCTAGCGGTCCCAAGGATACGCAGTATTTT CASRQSRPASGPKDTQYF
TRBJ2-7 . few TRBV29-1 TGCAGCGTTGGCGCGGGCCCAACCTACGAGCAGTACTTC CSVGAGPTYEQYF
TRBJ2-5 TRBD2 few TRBV27 TGTGCCAGCAGTTTGCGACTAGCGGGGGGGCTCGGCGGAGAGACCCAGTACTTC CASSLRLAGGLGGETQYF
TRBJ2-5 . many TRBV6-5 TGTGCCAGCAGTTTCCGTCCGGGGGAGGAGACGGAGACCCAGTACTTC CASSFRPGEETETQYF
TRBJ2-1 TRBD2 many TRBV27 TGTGCCAGCAGTTTCATCCCCGGGACTAGGGATGAGCAGTTCTTC CASSFIPGTRDEQFF
TRBJ2-6 . many TRBV4-3 TGCGCCAGCAGCCAGCAAAATGGGGCCAACGTCCTGACTTTC CASSQQNGANVLTF
TRBJ2-5 . many TRBV5-1 TGCGCCAGCAGCTTGGTGGGGGAAGAGACCCAGTACTTC CASSLVGEETQYF
TRBJ1-3 . many TRBV7-3 TGTGCCAGCAGCTTAGGCGGGGGTCCTGGAAACACCATATATTTT CASSLGGGPGNTIYF
TRBJ2-7 . many TRBV6-5 TGTGCCAGCAGTTACTCTCCAGGCAATTTAGACGAGCAGTACTTC CASSYSPGNLDEQYF
TRBJ1-2 . many TRBV6-6 TGTGCCAGCACAGGGGCCGACCGAAGCTACACCTTC CASTGADRSYTF
TRBJ2-7 . many TRBV4-1 TGCGCCAGCAGCCAAGACACCTCAGTATATTACGAGCAGTACTTC CASSQDTSVYYEQYF
TRBJ2-1 . many TRBV20-1 TGCAGTGCTACCGTTATACCCGATGAGCAGTTCTTC CSATVIPDEQFF
TRBJ1-4 TRBD1 many TRBV12-3/TRBV12-4 TGTGCCAGCAGAGAGGGGGCGCGCGAAAAACTGTTTTTT CASREGAREKLFF
TRBJ2-7 . . TRBV14 TGTGCCAGCAGCCAAGATCTAGGGTTCGACGAGCAGTACTTC CASSQDLGFDEQYF
TRBJ1-6 . many TRBV20-1 TGCAGTAAACAGGGAGGGTATAATTCACCCCTCCACTTT CSKQGGYNSPLHF
TRBJ2-3 . many TRBV20-1 TGCAGTGCTGGACCTATTGGAGGTTACTCTAGCACAGATACGCAGTATTTT CSAGPIGGYSSTDTQYF
TRBJ2-5 . many TRBV20-1 TGCAGTGCTAACCGGGGAGGTGGGGAGACCCAGTACTTC CSANRGGGETQYF
TRBJ1-1 . . TRBV18 TGTGCCAGCTCACAGGGTACGGGCGAGACTGAAGCTTTCTTT CASSQGTGETEAFF
TRBJ2-2 TRBD2 few TRBV4-2 TGTGCCAGCAGCCAAGATCTAGCGGGAGGGCCGGGCACCGGGGAGCTGTTTTTT CASSQDLAGGPGTGELFF